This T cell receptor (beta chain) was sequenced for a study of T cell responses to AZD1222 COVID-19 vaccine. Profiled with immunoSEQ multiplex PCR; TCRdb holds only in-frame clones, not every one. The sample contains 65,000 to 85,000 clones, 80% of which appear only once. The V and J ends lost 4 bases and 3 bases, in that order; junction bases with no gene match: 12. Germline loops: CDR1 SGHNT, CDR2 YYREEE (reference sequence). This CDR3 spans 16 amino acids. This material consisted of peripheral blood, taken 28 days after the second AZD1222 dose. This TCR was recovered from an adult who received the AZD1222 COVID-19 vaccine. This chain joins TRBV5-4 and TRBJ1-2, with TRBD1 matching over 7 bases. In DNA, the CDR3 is TGTGCCAGCAGCGATGCTAGACAGGGCGGAGACTATGGCTACACCTTC. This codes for CASSDARQGGDYGYTF. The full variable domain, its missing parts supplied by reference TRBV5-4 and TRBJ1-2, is ETGVTQSPTHLIKTRGQQVTLRCSSQSGHNTVSWYQQALGQGPQFIFQYYREEENGRGNFPPRFSGLQFPNYSSELNVNALELDDSALYLCASSDARQGGDYGYTFGSGTRLTVV.